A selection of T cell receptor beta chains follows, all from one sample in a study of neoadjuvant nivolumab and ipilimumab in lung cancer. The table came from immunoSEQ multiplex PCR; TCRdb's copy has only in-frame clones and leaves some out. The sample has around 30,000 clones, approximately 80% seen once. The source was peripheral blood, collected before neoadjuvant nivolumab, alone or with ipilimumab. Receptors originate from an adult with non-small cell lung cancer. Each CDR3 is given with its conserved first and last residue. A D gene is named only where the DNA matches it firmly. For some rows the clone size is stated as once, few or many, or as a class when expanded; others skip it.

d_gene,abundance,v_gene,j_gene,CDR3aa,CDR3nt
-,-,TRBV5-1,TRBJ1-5,CASSLSGDGPQHF,TGCGCCAGCAGCTTGAGTGGCGACGGGCCCCAGCATTTT
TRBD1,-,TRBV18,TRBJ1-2,CASSPVGQVSYTF,TGTGCCAGCTCACCGGTAGGACAGGTGTCCTACACCTTC
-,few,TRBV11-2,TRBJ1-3,CASSLVGPSSGNTIYF,TGTGCCAGCAGCTTGGTCGGACCGAGCTCTGGAAACACCATATATTTT
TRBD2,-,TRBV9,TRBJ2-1,CASSVGSGVKYNEQFF,TGTGCCAGCAGCGTAGGTAGCGGGGTTAAATACAATGAGCAGTTCTTC
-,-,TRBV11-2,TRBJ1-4,CASSLGKGPGGEKLFF,TGTGCCAGCAGCTTAGGAAAGGGACCCGGGGGTGAAAAACTGTTTTTT
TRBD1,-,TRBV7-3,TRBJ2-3,CASSLDRSSTDTQYF,TGTGCCAGCAGCTTGGACAGGTCTAGCACAGATACGCAGTATTTT
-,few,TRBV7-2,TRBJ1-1,CASSLTGLSTEAFF,TGTGCCAGCAGCTTGACGGGACTAAGCACTGAAGCTTTCTTT
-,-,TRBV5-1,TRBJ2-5,CASSFEDFTETQYF,TGCGCCAGCAGCTTCGAAGACTTTACAGAGACCCAGTACTTC
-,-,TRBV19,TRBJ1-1,CASSTLKTGRYTEAFF,TGTGCCAGTAGTACCCTCAAGACAGGAAGGTACACTGAAGCTTTCTTT
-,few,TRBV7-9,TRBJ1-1,CASSRDANTEAFF,TGTGCCAGCAGCAGAGACGCGAACACTGAAGCTTTCTTT
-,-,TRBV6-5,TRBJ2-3,CASSYDPTDTQYF,TGTGCCAGCAGTTACGATCCCACAGATACGCAGTATTTT
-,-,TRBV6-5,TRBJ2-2,CASSYSLGSTGELFF,TGTGCCAGCAGTTACTCCCTCGGTTCCACCGGGGAGCTGTTTTTT
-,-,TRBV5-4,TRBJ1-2,CASSLEGDGYTF,TGTGCCAGCAGCTTGGAGGGTGACGGCTACACCTTC
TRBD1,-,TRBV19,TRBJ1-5,CASSPDREGNQPQHF,TGTGCCAGTAGTCCCGACAGGGAGGGGAATCAGCCCCAGCATTTT
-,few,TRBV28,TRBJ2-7,CASTSSTGEYYEQYF,TGTGCCAGCACCTCCTCGACAGGCGAATACTACGAGCAGTACTTC
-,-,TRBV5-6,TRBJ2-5,CASSLARETQYF,TGTGCCAGCAGCTTGGCCAGGGAGACCCAGTACTTC
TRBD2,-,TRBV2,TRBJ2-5,CASSGLAGVETQYF,TGTGCCAGCAGTGGACTAGCGGGGGTTGAGACCCAGTACTTC
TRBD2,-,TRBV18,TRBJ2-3,CASSPPGLGADTQYF,TGTGCCAGCTCACCTCCGGGACTAGGAGCAGATACGCAGTATTTT
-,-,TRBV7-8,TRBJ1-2,CASSLVSSNYGYTF,TGTGCCAGCAGCTTGGTATCTTCGAACTATGGCTACACCTTC
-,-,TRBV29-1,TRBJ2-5,CSVGENQETQYF,TGCAGCGTCGGGGAGAACCAAGAGACCCAGTACTTC
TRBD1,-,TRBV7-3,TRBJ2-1,CASSLAPGQGGREQFF,TGTGCCAGCAGCTTAGCGCCGGGACAGGGAGGTCGTGAGCAGTTCTTC
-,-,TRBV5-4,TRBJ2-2,CASSLGGTLNTGELFF,TGTGCCAGCAGCTTGGGGGGGACATTGAACACCGGGGAGCTGTTTTTT
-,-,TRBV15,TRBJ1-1,CATSEGPRRGAFF,TGTGCCACCAGCGAGGGACCGCGTAGAGGAGCTTTCTTT
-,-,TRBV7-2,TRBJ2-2,CASSLGHYTGELFF,TGTGCCAGCAGCCTCGGACATTACACCGGGGAGCTGTTTTTT
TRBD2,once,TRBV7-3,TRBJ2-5,CASSLGTSGEETQYF,TGTGCCAGCAGCTTAGGGACTAGCGGGGAAGAGACCCAGTACTTC
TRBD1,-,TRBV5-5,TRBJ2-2,CASSLGTENTGELFF,TGTGCCAGCAGCTTAGGGACAGAGAACACCGGGGAGCTGTTTTTT
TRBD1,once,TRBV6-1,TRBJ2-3,CASSVGQGTDTQYF,TGTGCCAGCAGTGTCGGACAGGGTACAGATACGCAGTATTTT
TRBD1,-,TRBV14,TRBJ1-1,CASSPRWARGETEAFF,TGTGCCAGCAGCCCGAGATGGGCCAGGGGGGAGACTGAAGCTTTCTTT
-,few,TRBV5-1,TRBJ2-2,CASSWGSPGELFF,TGCGCCAGCAGCTGGGGTTCCCCCGGGGAGCTGTTTTTT
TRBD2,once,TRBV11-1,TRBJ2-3,CASSPNQRGVTDTQYF,TGTGCCAGCAGCCCAAACCAGCGGGGGGTAACAGATACGCAGTATTTT
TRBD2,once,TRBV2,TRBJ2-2,CASNLAGATGELFF,TGTGCCAGCAATCTAGCGGGGGCCACCGGGGAGCTGTTTTTT
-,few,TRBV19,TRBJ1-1,CASSVYNRDTEAFF,TGTGCCAGTAGTGTCTATAACAGGGACACTGAAGCTTTCTTT
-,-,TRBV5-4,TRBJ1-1,CASSSLDRNTEAFF,TGTGCCAGCAGCTCTCTTGACAGGAACACTGAAGCTTTCTTT
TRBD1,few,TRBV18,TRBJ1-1,CASSPHAGQGNTEAFF,TGTGCCAGCTCACCACATGCTGGACAGGGGAACACTGAAGCTTTCTTT
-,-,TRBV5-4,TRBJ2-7,CASSLDQGTLEQYF,TGTGCCAGCAGCTTGGATCAGGGAACACTCGAGCAGTACTTC
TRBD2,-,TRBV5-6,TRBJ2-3,CASSLGLAGGTDTQYF,TGTGCCAGCAGCTTGGGGCTAGCGGGGGGGACAGATACGCAGTATTTT
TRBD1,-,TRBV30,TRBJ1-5,CAWSGLNSTGVYSNQPQHF,TGTGCCTGGAGTGGTCTCAACTCTACAGGGGTCTATAGCAATCAGCCCCAGCATTTT
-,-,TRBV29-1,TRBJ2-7,CSVWDIWGSYEQYF,TGCAGCGTTTGGGACATTTGGGGCTCCTACGAGCAGTACTTC
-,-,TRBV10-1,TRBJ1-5,CASSFGDNHPQHF,TGCGCCAGCAGTTTCGGGGACAATCATCCCCAGCATTTT
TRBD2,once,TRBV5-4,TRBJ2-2,CASSLSLAGGPGGELFF,TGTGCCAGCAGCTTGAGTCTAGCGGGGGGGCCGGGCGGGGAGCTGTTTTTT
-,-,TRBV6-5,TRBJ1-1,CASMGGRTEAFF,TGTGCCAGCATGGGGGGCAGGACTGAAGCTTTCTTT
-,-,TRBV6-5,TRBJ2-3,CASSYSMGGGVTQYF,TGTGCCAGCAGTTACTCGATGGGAGGGGGCGTTACGCAGTATTTT
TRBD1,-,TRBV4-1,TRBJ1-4,CASSHRTGGLGEKLFF,TGCGCCAGCAGCCACAGGACAGGGGGCCTCGGTGAAAAACTGTTTTTT
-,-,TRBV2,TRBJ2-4,CASSGAGAKNIQYF,TGTGCCAGCAGTGGGGCAGGGGCCAAAAACATTCAGTACTTC
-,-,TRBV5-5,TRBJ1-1,CASSLKVPGNTEAFF,TGTGCCAGCAGCTTGAAGGTGCCAGGGAACACTGAAGCTTTCTTT
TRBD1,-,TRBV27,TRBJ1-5,CASQTGGVYSNQPQHF,TGTGCCAGCCAGACAGGGGGAGTTTATAGCAATCAGCCCCAGCATTTT
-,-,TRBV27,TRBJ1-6,CASSLDPGRMASPLHF,TGTGCCAGCAGTTTAGATCCGGGTAGAATGGCTTCACCCCTCCACTTT
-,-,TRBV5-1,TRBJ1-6,CASSYDALSPLHF,TGCGCCAGCAGTTACGATGCCCTGTCACCCCTCCACTTT
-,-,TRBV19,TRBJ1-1,CASSLTADTEAFF,TGTGCCAGTAGTCTAACAGCGGACACTGAAGCTTTCTTT
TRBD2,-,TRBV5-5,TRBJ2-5,CASSLAPSGQETQYF,TGTGCCAGCAGCTTGGCTCCTAGCGGACAAGAGACCCAGTACTTC
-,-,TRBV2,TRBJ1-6,CARGDSINSPLHF,TGTGCCAGGGGAGACAGTATAAATTCACCCCTCCACTTT
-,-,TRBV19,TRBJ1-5,CASSRGLGQPQHF,TGTGCCAGTAGCCGGGGGCTAGGGCAGCCCCAGCATTTT
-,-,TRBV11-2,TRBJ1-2,CASSWAANYGYTF,TGTGCCAGCAGCTGGGCGGCTAACTATGGCTACACCTTC
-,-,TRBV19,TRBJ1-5,CASSQDKKTVSNQPQHF,TGTGCCAGTAGTCAAGACAAGAAAACAGTAAGCAATCAGCCCCAGCATTTT
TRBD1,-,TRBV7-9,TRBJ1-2,CASSQTDRGRSEGTF,TGTGCCAGCAGCCAAACGGACAGGGGGCGCTCGGAGGGCACCTTC
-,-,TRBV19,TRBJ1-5,CASRTEYQPQHF,TGTGCCAGTAGGACAGAATATCAGCCCCAGCATTTT